The TCR beta chain described here comes from a study of T cells in Graves' hyperthyroidism and ophthalmopathy. Study information: Blood from the periphery was taken at initial diagnosis, before any treatment.

RNA transcripts gave rise to amplified TCR beta CDR3 regions. HTBI primers were employed in a first-round RT-PCR of the TCR CDR3. TCRdb recomputed calls from the multiplex PCR reads with MiXCR, one row per CDR3 protein. Seen here are hundreds of thousands of distinct CDR3 sequences, approximately 14% observed once, and the top ten hold roughly an eighth. The study, taken as a whole, reports: Ophthalmopathy was predicted by the model a median of roughly 6.6 months ahead of onset.

With duration under 3 months, ophthalmopathy was active: Clinical Activity Score at least 3, NOSPECS at least 4. Exclusion followed for patients with uncontrolled infection, other autoimmune disease, pregnancy or lactation. The ends lost 5 bases at V and 2 bases at J; junction bases unmatched: 9. This CDR3 region has 16 residues. Looked up from germline, CDR1 is LGHDT and CDR2 is YNNKEL (reference sequence). This clonotype was observed at least ten times. Its antigen is currently unknown. The sequenced sample consisted of blood. The chain joins TRBV3-1 to TRBJ2-7; TRBD2 agrees at 10 bases. This receptor was identified in a young man with Graves' ophthalmopathy. The DNA of the CDR3 is TGTGCCAGCAGCGATATGAGCGGGGGGGGCACCTACGAGCAGTACTTC. Protein: CASSDMSGGGTYEQYF.